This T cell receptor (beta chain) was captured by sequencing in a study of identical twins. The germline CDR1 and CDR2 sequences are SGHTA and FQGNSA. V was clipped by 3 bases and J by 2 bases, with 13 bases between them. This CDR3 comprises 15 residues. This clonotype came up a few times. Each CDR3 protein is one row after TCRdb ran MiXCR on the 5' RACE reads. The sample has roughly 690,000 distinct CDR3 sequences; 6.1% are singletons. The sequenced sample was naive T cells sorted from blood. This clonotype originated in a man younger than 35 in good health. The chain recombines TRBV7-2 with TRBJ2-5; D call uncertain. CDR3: CASSFSTLPQETQYF. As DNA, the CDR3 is TGTGCCAGCAGCTTTTCCACCCTTCCTCAAGAGACCCAGTACTTC.